A selection of T cell receptor beta chains follows, all from one sample in a study of T cell repertoires in cytomegalovirus infection. TCRdb processed the reads anew with MiXCR; each CDR3 protein has one entry. The sample yields some 920,000 distinct CDR3 sequences, approximately 32% seen once. Their target antigens are unknown. The sequencing here drew on cultured CD8+ T cells from PBMCs, taken from culture after CMV antigen stimulation. Receptors originate from a human donor in good health (CMV status not recorded). Some clones in this sample may be carry-over from other donors' samples. CDR3s include the opening cysteine and the closing phenylalanine or tryptophan. A D gene is named only where the DNA matches it firmly. A clone size is listed for some rows: how often the clone was seen (once, few, many), or a class if it is expanded.

>many|-|TRBJ2-3|TRBV12-3/TRBV12-4
CASTPGWDTSTDTQYF
TGTGCCAGCACCCCAGGCTGGGACACTAGCACAGATACGCAGTATTTT
>many|TRBD2|TRBJ2-7|TRBV7-2
CASSFGSGGGYEQYF
TGTGCCAGCAGCTTTGGGAGCGGGGGGGGCTACGAGCAGTACTTC
>-|-|TRBJ2-3|TRBV12-3/TRBV12-4
CASGPGGRADTQYF
TGTGCCAGCGGCCCCGGGGGTCGCGCAGATACGCAGTATTTT
>-|-|TRBJ2-6|TRBV27
CASSPRDPPGTGANVLTF
TGTGCCAGCAGCCCTCGGGACCCCCCTGGGACGGGGGCCAACGTCCTGACTTTC
>-|TRBD2|TRBJ2-5|TRBV6-5
CASSTVDGGGTQYF
TGTGCCAGCTCTACCGTGGACGGCGGGGGGACCCAGTACTTC
>many|TRBD1|TRBJ2-7|TRBV7-2
CASSLGAGQGYEQYF
TGTGCCAGCAGCTTAGGGGCGGGACAGGGCTACGAGCAGTACTTC
>-|-|TRBJ1-2|TRBV6-5
CASSLQGQDPYGYTF
TGTGCCAGCAGCCTACAGGGCCAGGACCCCTATGGCTACACCTTC
>-|-|TRBJ1-5|TRBV20-1
CSARVVTQFYSNQPQHF
TGCAGTGCTAGAGTCGTTACCCAGTTTTATAGCAATCAGCCCCAGCATTTT
>many|TRBD1|TRBJ1-1|TRBV7-8
CASSLIGTENTEAFF
TGTGCCAGCAGCCTGATTGGGACAGAGAACACTGAAGCTTTCTTT
>-|-|TRBJ1-2|TRBV27
CASSPSGGGYTF
TGTGCCAGCAGTCCATCAGGTGGTGGCTACACCTTC
>many|-|TRBJ2-7|TRBV7-6
CASSPGVEQYF
TGTGCCAGCAGCCCAGGGGTCGAGCAGTACTTC
>once|-|TRBJ2-3|TRBV4-1
CASSQLGQRTDTQYF
TGCGCCAGCAGCCAACTTGGGCAGCGCACAGATACGCAGTATTTT
>-|-|TRBJ1-6|TRBV7-2
CASSHSGFGQDLHF
TGTGCCAGCAGCCATTCAGGGTTTGGTCAGGACCTCCACTTT
>few|TRBD1|TRBJ2-6|TRBV11-2
CASSLDGWGQGARGANVLTF
TGTGCCAGCAGCTTAGACGGTTGGGGACAGGGGGCGCGAGGGGCCAACGTCCTGACTTTC
>-|-|TRBJ1-1|TRBV27
CASSVIGRVGTEAFF
TGTGCCAGCAGTGTTATCGGTAGGGTGGGCACTGAAGCTTTCTTT
>few|TRBD1|TRBJ1-6|TRBV19
CASSTPTRTGWNSPLHF
TGTGCCAGTAGTACCCCCACAAGGACAGGGTGGAATTCACCCCTCCACTTT
>-|-|TRBJ2-5|TRBV5-1
CASSFGTRQETQYF
TGCGCCAGCAGCTTTGGGACGAGACAAGAGACCCAGTACTTC
>-|TRBD1|TRBJ1-3|TRBV29-1
CSVGQGGFGNTIYF
TGCAGCGTTGGACAGGGAGGCTTTGGAAACACCATATATTTT
>many|-|TRBJ2-1|TRBV19
CASSTWGEIRDEQFF
TGTGCCAGTAGTACTTGGGGAGAAATCCGGGATGAGCAGTTCTTC
>-|TRBD1|TRBJ2-1|TRBV12-3/TRBV12-4
CASSGTVGGDEQFF
TGTGCCAGCAGTGGGACAGTGGGTGGAGATGAGCAGTTCTTC
>few|-|TRBJ2-7|TRBV9
CASSRSEGTEQYF
TGTGCCAGCAGCCGTAGCGAAGGGACCGAGCAGTACTTC
>-|-|TRBJ2-3|TRBV27
CASSLLAGIDTDTQYF
TGTGCCAGCAGTTTATTGGCAGGGATTGACACAGATACGCAGTATTTT
>few|TRBD1|TRBJ1-2|TRBV7-6
CASRPGGAHGYTF
TGTGCCAGCAGACCAGGGGGCGCCCATGGCTACACCTTC
>-|TRBD1|TRBJ1-1|TRBV5-6
CANSLGTEDTEAFF
TGTGCCAACAGCCTTGGGACAGAGGACACTGAAGCTTTCTTT
>-|TRBD1|TRBJ1-6|TRBV14
CASSQGDRVNSPLHF
TGTGCCAGCAGCCAGGGCGACAGGGTGAATTCACCCCTCCACTTT
>-|TRBD1|TRBJ1-1|TRBV2
CASRVQTGGNTEAFF
TGTGCCAGCAGAGTACAAACAGGGGGCAACACTGAAGCTTTCTTT
>-|TRBD1|TRBJ2-5|TRBV29-1
CSVEGQGEETQYF
TGCAGCGTTGAAGGACAGGGTGAAGAGACCCAGTACTTC
>few|-|TRBJ2-7|TRBV18
CASSPPSETGIIF
TGTGCCAGCTCACCACCTTCAGAGACAGGCATTATATTC
>many|TRBD2|TRBJ2-2|TRBV7-9
CASSLTRTSGDGELFF
TGTGCCAGCAGCCTCACCAGGACTAGCGGTGACGGGGAGCTGTTTTTT
>-|-|TRBJ2-2|TRBV12-3/TRBV12-4
CASIPDRYTGELFF
TGTGCCAGCATTCCGGACAGATACACCGGGGAGCTGTTTTTT
>many|TRBD2|TRBJ2-5|TRBV6-5
CASRGLAGGRGQETQYF
TGTGCCAGCAGGGGACTAGCGGGGGGGAGGGGTCAAGAGACCCAGTACTTC
>few|-|TRBJ2-7|TRBV6-2/TRBV6-3
CASRSAGMIYEQYF
TGTGCCAGCAGATCGGCAGGGATGATCTACGAGCAGTACTTC
>many|-|TRBJ1-1|TRBV7-6
CASSLAASNTEAFF
TGTGCCAGCAGCTTAGCGGCGAGTAACACTGAAGCTTTCTTT
>many|-|TRBJ1-1|TRBV7-9
CASSFGAVANTEAFF
TGTGCCAGCAGCTTTGGGGCGGTTGCGAACACTGAAGCTTTCTTT
>few|TRBD1|TRBJ2-7|TRBV5-5
CASSLGGQGREQYF
TGTGCCAGCAGCCTGGGTGGACAGGGCCGCGAGCAGTACTTC
>few|-|TRBJ1-6|TRBV5-6
CASSLRDSPLHF
TGTGCCAGCAGCCTGCGGGATTCACCCCTCCACTTT
>few|TRBD1|TRBJ2-5|TRBV7-7
CASSYNRGPIETQYF
TGTGCTAGCAGCTATAACAGGGGGCCAATTGAGACCCAGTACTTC
>few|TRBD1|TRBJ2-1|TRBV20-1
CSASIWGQGMNEQFF
TGCAGTGCTAGTATTTGGGGACAGGGGATGAATGAGCAGTTCTTC
>-|-|TRBJ1-1|TRBV7-8
CASSWRQGMNTEAFF
TGTGCCAGCAGCTGGAGGCAGGGCATGAACACTGAAGCTTTCTTT
>many|-|TRBJ2-6|TRBV7-9
CASRSPYRVGANVLTF
TGTGCCAGCAGGAGTCCATACAGGGTTGGGGCCAACGTCCTGACTTTC
>-|-|TRBJ2-6|TRBV24-1
CATEGAGANVLTF
TGTGCCACTGAGGGAGCTGGGGCCAACGTCCTGACTTTC
>-|-|TRBJ2-7|TRBV6-1
CASSESVTYEQYF
TGTGCCAGCAGTGAAAGCGTTACCTACGAGCAGTACTTC
>few|-|TRBJ2-1|TRBV29-1
CSVDTAYNEQFF
TGCAGCGTCGATACGGCCTACAATGAGCAGTTCTTC
>many|-|TRBJ2-5|TRBV7-2
CASRFAGTLYF
TGTGCCAGCAGATTCGCCGGGACACTATACTTC
>-|TRBD1|TRBJ1-1|TRBV27
CASSSPGTGGENTEAFF
TGTGCCAGCAGCTCCCCCGGGACAGGGGGCGAGAACACTGAAGCTTTCTTT
>few|TRBD2|TRBJ2-5|TRBV11-2
CASRTAGGPSETQYF
TGTGCCAGCAGGACCGCGGGGGGCCCTTCGGAGACCCAGTACTTC